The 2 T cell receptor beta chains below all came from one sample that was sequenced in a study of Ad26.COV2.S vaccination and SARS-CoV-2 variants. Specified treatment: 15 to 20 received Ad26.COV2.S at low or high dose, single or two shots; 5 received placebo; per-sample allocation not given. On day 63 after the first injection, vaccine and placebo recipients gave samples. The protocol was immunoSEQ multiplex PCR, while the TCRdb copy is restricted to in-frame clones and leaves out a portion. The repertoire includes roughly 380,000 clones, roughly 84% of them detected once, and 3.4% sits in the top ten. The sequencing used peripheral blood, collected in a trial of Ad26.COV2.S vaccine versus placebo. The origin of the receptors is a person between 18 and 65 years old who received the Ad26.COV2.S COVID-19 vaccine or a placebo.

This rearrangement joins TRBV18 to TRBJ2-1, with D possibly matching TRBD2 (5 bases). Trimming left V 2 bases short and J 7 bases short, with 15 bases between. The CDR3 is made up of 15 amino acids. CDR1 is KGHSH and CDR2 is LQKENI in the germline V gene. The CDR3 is CASSPNGVPVNEQFF. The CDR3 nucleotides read TGTGCCAGCTCACCAAACGGGGTTCCGGTGAATGAGCAGTTCTTC.

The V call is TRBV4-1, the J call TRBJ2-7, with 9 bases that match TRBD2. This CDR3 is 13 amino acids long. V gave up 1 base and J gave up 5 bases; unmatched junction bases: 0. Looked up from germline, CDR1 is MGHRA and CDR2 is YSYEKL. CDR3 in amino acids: CASSQASGNEQYF. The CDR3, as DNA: TGCGCCAGCAGCCAAGCTAGCGGGAACGAGCAGTACTTC.